Below, 4 T cell receptor beta chains from the same sample are listed, as sequenced in a study of regulatory T cells in long-lasting Graves disease (TCRdb year 2021). The time point label for this specimen denotes: newly diagnosed GD, antithyroid drugs for less than 3 months. For both TCR sequencing and RNA sequencing, RNA was extracted from PBMCs in TRIzol. The library was produced with multiplex PCR. TCRdb names Illumina HiSeq 4000 as the instrument used. To build TCR beta libraries, CDR3 regions were amplified by Arm-PCR using iRepertoire HTBI primers. TCRdb ran its own pipeline on the public reads, namely fastp trimming at Q25 and MiXCR clone calling, and kept in-frame beta chains. Merged by CDR3 protein, the rows form single entries marked with the most common genes and DNA. This sample gives over 350,000 distinct CDR3 sequences in total; approximately 15% of them show up just once. Approximately 8% of the sample is in the top ten clones.

This sample also appeared in a second study, on T cells in Graves' hyperthyroidism and ophthalmopathy.

The source was peripheral blood mononuclear cells (PBMCs), collected at new diagnosis, from a patient treated with antithyroid drugs. Receptors were obtained from a woman aged 40 to 50 with Graves disease. Donor details come from another sample of the same person, matched by shared clones.

Many counts were recorded for this clonotype. The chain is built from TRBV11-3 and TRBJ2-5, with D perhaps assigned TRBD1 or TRBD2 (5 bases each). V was trimmed by 5 bases and J by 1 base, leaving 20 bases between them. In germline, CDR1 is SGHNT, CDR2 YENEEA. CDR3 length: 17 residues. The CDR3 loop reads CASSKGAGSEIQETQYF. Here the CDR3 DNA reads TGTGCCAGCAGCAAAGGGGCAGGGAGTGAAATCCAAGAGACCCAGTACTTC.

This clonotype was picked up many times. The genes are TRBV6-1 and TRBJ2-1; the match to TRBD2 covers 13 bases. With 4 bases clipped from V and 5 bases from J, the junction kept 2 bases outside the gene matches. The CDR3 runs to 15 residues. Looked up from germline, CDR1 is MNHNS and CDR2 is SASEGT. The CDR3 sequence is CASSGTSGRNNEQFF. The CDR3, as DNA: TGTGCCAGCAGTGGGACTAGCGGGAGAAACAATGAGCAGTTCTTC.

The chain combines TRBV2 with TRBJ1-1; D is possibly TRBD1 (6 bases). The V end was cut by 7 bases, the J end by 4 bases, with 16 bases between. This CDR3 has 14 residues. Per the germline V gene, CDR1 is SNHLY and CDR2 is FYNNEI. The DNA of the CDR3 is TGTGCCAGCACCAACACAGGGACTCCCACTGAAGCTTTCTTT. Translated: CASTNTGTPTEAFF. The full variable domain, rest sourced from reference TRBV2 and TRBJ1-1, is EPEVTQTPSHQVTQMGQEVILRCVPISNHLYFYWYRQILGQKVEFLVSFYNNEISEKSEIFDDQFSVERPDGSNFTLKIRSTKLEDSAMYFCASTNTGTPTEAFFGQGTRLTVV.

This chain uses TRBV10-3 with TRBJ1-1; TRBD1 agrees at 11 bases. Germline lookup yields CDR1 ENHRY and CDR2 SYGVKD. The CDR3 consists of 13 residues. The CDR3 loop is CAAGTGGYTEAFF. The CDR3 DNA reads TGTGCAGCCGGGACAGGGGGGTACACTGAAGCTTTCTTT.